Listed below are T cell receptor beta chains from one sample, sequenced in a study of cytomegalovirus exposure and HLA in healthy donors. The repertoire was sequenced with immunoSEQ multiplex PCR; TCRdb's copy has only in-frame clones and lacks some. The sample contains tens of thousands of clones, 44% of which appear only once. Material for sequencing was PBMCs. These receptors were collected from a woman aged 50 to 60 in good health and CMV-seronegative. Each CDR3 is given with its conserved first and last residue. A D gene is named only where the DNA matches it firmly. Not all rows give a size; the values are once, few, many and, for expanded clones, a class.

d_call	v_call	j_call	clone_size	cdr3_nt	cdr3_aa
TRBD1	TRBV5-4	TRBJ1-6	few	TGTGCCAGCAGCTCAACCCGGGACAGAGGTTCACCCCTCCACTTT	CASSSTRDRGSPLHF
TRBD1	TRBV5-1	TRBJ1-6	-	TGCGCCAGCAGCCAACAGGGGGAGGCTTCACCCCTCCACTTT	CASSQQGEASPLHF
-	TRBV2	TRBJ2-7	-	TGTGCCAGCACCTTTAACTCTTACGAGCAGTACTTC	CASTFNSYEQYF
TRBD2	TRBV2	TRBJ2-1	-	TGTGCCAGCAGGTACGGGGGGGATGAGCAGTTCTTC	CASRYGGDEQFF
TRBD1	TRBV4-2	TRBJ1-1	-	TGTGCCAGCAGCCAAGGTAGGACAGGGTGGGCTGAAGCTTTCTTT	CASSQGRTGWAEAFF
-	TRBV5-1	TRBJ1-3	few	TGCGCCAGCAGCTTGGGGTCAGTCGGAAACACCATATATTTT	CASSLGSVGNTIYF
TRBD2	TRBV7-2	TRBJ2-1	few	TGTGCCAGCAGCCTCACTAGCGGGAGTACGGGCGATGAGCAGTTCTTC	CASSLTSGSTGDEQFF
TRBD2	TRBV5-1	TRBJ2-7	few	TGCGCCAGCAGCCGGGGACTAGCGGGAGAGGCCTACGAGCAGTACTTC	CASSRGLAGEAYEQYF
TRBD1	TRBV10-3	TRBJ2-3	-	TGTGCCATCAGCGCCGGGACAGGTACCACAGATACGCAGTATTTT	CAISAGTGTTDTQYF
TRBD1	TRBV27	TRBJ2-3	few	TGTGCCAGCAGTCCCCGGCAGGGGGCGAGCACAGATACGCAGTATTTT	CASSPRQGASTDTQYF
TRBD1	TRBV6-5	TRBJ1-4	-	TGTGCCAGCAGTTCCACCGTACAGGGGGCTGGTGAAAAACTGTTTTTT	CASSSTVQGAGEKLFF
-	TRBV19	TRBJ2-3	-	TGTGCCAGTACCGCGACGGGGAGCACAGATACGCAGTATTTT	CASTATGSTDTQYF
TRBD1	TRBV6-5	TRBJ2-7	-	TGTGCCAGCACCCAGGGGGTGGTTCGCGAGCAGTACTTC	CASTQGVVREQYF
-	TRBV6-5	TRBJ1-3	-	TGTGCCAGCAGTTTAGGAGTTCACTCTGGAAACACCATATATTTT	CASSLGVHSGNTIYF
TRBD2	TRBV12-5	TRBJ2-7	-	TGTGCTAGCGGTATCGGGGGGGTCTACGAGCAGTACTTC	CASGIGGVYEQYF
-	TRBV11-2	TRBJ2-7	-	TGTGCCAGCAGCTTGACAGACGATGGTGGGAAGCAGTACTTC	CASSLTDDGGKQYF
TRBD2	TRBV4-1	TRBJ2-7	-	TGCGCCAGCAGCCTCCGACTAGCGGGGGCGACTTTCTCCTACGAGCAGTACTTC	CASSLRLAGATFSYEQYF
-	TRBV19	TRBJ1-5	-	TGTGCCAGTAGTATCCAGGGTGGGTATAGCAATCAGCCCCGGCATTTT	CASSIQGGYSNQPRHF
TRBD2	TRBV9	TRBJ2-1	few	TGTGCCAGCAGTCGCACGGACGGGGACCTAGCGGGGGGGCTTGAGGATGAGCAGTTCTTC	CASSRTDGDLAGGLEDEQFF
TRBD1	TRBV28	TRBJ1-1	few	TGTGCCAGCACCCTAGGGCAGGGGGCAGGTGGAACTGAAGCTTTCTTT	CASTLGQGAGGTEAFF